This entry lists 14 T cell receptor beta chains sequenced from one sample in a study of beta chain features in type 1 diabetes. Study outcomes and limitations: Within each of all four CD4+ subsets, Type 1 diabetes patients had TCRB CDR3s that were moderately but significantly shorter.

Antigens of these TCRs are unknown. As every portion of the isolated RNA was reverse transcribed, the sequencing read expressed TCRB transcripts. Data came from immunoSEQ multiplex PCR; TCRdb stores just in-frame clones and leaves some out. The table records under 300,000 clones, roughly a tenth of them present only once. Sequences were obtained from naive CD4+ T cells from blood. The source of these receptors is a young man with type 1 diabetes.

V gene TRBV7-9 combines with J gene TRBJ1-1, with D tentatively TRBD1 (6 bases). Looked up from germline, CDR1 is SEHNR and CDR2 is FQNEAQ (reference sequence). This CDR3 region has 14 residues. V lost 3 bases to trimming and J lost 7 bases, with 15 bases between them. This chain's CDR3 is CASSFPGVTGEAFF. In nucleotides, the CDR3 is TGTGCCAGCAGCTTTCCAGGGGTGACGGGTGAAGCTTTCTTT.

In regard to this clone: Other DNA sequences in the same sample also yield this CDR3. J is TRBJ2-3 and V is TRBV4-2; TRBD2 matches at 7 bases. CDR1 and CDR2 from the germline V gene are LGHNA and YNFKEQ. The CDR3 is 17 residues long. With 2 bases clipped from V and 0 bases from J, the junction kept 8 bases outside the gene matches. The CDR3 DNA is TGTGCCAGCAGCCAACCTTTAGCGGGCACTAGCACAGATACGCAGTATTTT. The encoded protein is CASSQPLAGTSTDTQYF.

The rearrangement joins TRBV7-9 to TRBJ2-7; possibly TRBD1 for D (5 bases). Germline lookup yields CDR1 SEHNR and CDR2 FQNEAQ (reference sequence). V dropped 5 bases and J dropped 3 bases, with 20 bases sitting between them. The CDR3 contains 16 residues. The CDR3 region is CASSLQTAAYLYEQYF. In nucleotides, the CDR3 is TGTGCCAGCAGCCTCCAGACAGCTGCCTACCTCTACGAGCAGTACTTC.

The CDR3 reads CASSPAGGKETQYF. The CDR3 region has the DNA TGCGCCAGCAGCCCCGCCGGCGGGAAAGAGACCCAGTACTTC. The chain couples TRBV5-1 to TRBJ2-5; possibly TRBD2 for D (6 bases). The V gene lost 4 bases and the J gene lost 3 bases, with 13 bases spanning the gap. Germline CDR1 SGHRS, CDR2 YFSETQ. This CDR3 region has 14 residues.

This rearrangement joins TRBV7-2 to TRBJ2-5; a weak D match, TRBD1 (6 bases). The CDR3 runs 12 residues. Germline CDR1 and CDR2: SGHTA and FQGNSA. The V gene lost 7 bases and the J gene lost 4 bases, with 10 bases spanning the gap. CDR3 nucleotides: TGTGCCAGCAACAGGGTGGGAGAGACCCAGTACTTC. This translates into CASNRVGETQYF.

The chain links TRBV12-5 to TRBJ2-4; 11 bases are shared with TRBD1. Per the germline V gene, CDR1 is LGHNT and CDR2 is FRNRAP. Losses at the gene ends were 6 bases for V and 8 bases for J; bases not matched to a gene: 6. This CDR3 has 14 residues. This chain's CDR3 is CASGQDRGRYIQYF. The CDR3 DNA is TGTGCTAGTGGCCAGGACAGGGGGCGATACATTCAGTACTTC.

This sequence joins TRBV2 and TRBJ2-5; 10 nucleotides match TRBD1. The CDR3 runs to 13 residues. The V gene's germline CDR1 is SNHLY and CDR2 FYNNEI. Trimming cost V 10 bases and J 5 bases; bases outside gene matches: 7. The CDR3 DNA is TGTGCCATTCGACAGGGGGCTAGTGAGACCCAGTACTTC. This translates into CAIRQGASETQYF.

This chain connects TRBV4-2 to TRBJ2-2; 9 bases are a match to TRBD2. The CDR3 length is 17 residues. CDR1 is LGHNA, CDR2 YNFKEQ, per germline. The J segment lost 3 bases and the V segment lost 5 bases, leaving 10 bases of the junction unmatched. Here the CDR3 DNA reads TGTGCCAGCAGCAAGGGCACGCCTAGCGGGGACACCGGGGAGCTGTTTTTT. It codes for CASSKGTPSGDTGELFF.

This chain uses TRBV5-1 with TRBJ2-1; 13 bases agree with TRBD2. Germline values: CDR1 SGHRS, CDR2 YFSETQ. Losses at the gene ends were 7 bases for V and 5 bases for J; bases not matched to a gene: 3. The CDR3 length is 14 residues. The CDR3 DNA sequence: TGCGCCAGCGGACTAGCGGGGGAGGACAATGAGCAGTTCTTC. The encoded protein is CASGLAGEDNEQFF.

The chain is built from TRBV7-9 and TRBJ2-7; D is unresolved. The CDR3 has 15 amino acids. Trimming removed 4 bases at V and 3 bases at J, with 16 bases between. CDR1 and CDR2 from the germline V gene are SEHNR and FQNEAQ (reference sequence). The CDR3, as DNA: TGTGCCAGCAGCTCTTCGACAATCCCGAGCTACGAGCAGTACTTC. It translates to CASSSSTIPSYEQYF.

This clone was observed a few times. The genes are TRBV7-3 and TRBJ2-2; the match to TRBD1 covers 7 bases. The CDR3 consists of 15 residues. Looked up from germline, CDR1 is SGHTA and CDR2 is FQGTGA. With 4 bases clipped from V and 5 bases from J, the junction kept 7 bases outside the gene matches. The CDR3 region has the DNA TGTGCCAGCAGCTACGACAGGGAGAAGACCGGGGAGCTGTTTTTT. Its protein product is CASSYDREKTGELFF.

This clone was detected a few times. CDR3 loop: CASSYTGDTGELFF. CDR3 bases: TGTGCCAGCAGTTACACAGGGGACACCGGGGAGCTGTTTTTT. This chain connects TRBV6-5 to TRBJ2-2; TRBD1 matches at 7 bases. J lost 3 bases, V lost 2 bases, and 0 bases had no gene match. The CDR3 has 14 amino acids. The germline CDR1 and CDR2 sequences are MNHEY and SVGAGI.

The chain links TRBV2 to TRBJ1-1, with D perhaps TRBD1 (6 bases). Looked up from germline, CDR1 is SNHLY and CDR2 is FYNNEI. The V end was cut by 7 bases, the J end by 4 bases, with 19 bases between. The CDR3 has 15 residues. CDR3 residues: CASNLGGGWATEAFF. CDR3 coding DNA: TGTGCCAGCAATCTAGGGGGGGGGTGGGCCACTGAAGCTTTCTTT.

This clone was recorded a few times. The CDR3 nucleotides are TGTGCCTGGAGCCCTGGGGGGGCGGGGGGCTACACCTTC. Translation: CAWSPGGAGGYTF. This chain joins TRBV30 and TRBJ1-2; maybe TRBD1 (6 bases). In germline, CDR1 is GTSNPN, CDR2 SVGIG (reference sequence). V was trimmed by 3 bases and J by 8 bases, leaving 16 bases between them. CDR3 size: 13 residues. The entire variable domain, with the rest obtained from reference TRBV30 and TRBJ1-2, is as follows: SQTIHQWPATLVQPVGSPLSLECTVEGTSNPNLYWYRQAAGRGLQLLFYSVGIGQISSEVPQNLSASRPQDRQFILSSKKLLLSDSGFYLCAWSPGGAGGYTFGSGTRLTVV.